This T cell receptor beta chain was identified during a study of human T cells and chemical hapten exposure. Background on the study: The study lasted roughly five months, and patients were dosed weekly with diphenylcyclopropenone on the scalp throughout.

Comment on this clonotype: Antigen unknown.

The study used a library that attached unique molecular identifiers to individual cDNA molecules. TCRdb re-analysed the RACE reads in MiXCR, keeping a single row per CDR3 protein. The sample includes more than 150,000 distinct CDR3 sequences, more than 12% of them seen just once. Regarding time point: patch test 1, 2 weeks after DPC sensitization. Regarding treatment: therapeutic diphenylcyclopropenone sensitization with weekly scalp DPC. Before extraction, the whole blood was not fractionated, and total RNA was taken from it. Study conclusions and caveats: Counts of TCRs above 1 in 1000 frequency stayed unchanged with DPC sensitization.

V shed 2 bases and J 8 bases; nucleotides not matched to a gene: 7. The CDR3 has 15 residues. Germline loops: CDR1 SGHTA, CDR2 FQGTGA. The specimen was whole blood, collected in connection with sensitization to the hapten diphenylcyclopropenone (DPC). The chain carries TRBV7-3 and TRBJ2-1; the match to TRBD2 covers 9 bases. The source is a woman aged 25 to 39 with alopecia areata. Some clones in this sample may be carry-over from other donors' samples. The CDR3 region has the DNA TGTGCCAGCAGCTTACTGGCTAGCGGGGACGATGAGCAGTTCTTC. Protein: CASSLLASGDDEQFF. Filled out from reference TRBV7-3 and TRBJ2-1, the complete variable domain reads GAGVSQTPSNKVTEKGKYVELRCDPISGHTALYWYRQSLGQGPEFLIYFQGTGAADDSGLPNDRFFAVRPEGSVSTLKIQRTERGDSAVYLCASSLLASGDDEQFFGPGTRLTVL.